The clone carrying this T cell receptor (beta chain) was detected once. This table comes from immunoSEQ multiplex PCR, and its TCRdb copy is limited to in-frame clones, with some not included. The table lists 54,000 or so clones, 85% to 95% of them singletons. These data come from a study of control samples from healthy donors and cancer patients. V gave up 3 bases and J gave up 5 bases; unmatched junction bases: 6. CDR1 and CDR2 from the germline V gene are MRHNA and SNTAGT. The CDR3 totals 15 residues. The sequence was collected from a man younger than 45 in good health. The rearrangement links TRBV6-4 to TRBJ2-3, with 9 bases lining up with TRBD2. Source material: blood. CDR3 DNA sequence: TGTGCCAGCAGTGAAGGCGGGAGGGCCGTAGATACGCAGTATTTT. This translates into CASSEGGRAVDTQYF.